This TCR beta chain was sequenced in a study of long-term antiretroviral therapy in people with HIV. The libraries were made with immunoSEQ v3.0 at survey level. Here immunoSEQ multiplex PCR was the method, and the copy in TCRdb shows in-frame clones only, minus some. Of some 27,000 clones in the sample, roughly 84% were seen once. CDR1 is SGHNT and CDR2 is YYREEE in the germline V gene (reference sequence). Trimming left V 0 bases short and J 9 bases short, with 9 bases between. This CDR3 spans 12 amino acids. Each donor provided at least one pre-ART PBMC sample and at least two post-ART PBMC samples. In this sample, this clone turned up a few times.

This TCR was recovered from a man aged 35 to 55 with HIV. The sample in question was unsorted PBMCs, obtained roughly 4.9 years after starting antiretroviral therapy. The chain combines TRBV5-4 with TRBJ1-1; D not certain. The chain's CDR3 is CASSLEHEQAFF. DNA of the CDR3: TGTGCCAGCAGCTTGGAGCACGAGCAAGCTTTCTTT.